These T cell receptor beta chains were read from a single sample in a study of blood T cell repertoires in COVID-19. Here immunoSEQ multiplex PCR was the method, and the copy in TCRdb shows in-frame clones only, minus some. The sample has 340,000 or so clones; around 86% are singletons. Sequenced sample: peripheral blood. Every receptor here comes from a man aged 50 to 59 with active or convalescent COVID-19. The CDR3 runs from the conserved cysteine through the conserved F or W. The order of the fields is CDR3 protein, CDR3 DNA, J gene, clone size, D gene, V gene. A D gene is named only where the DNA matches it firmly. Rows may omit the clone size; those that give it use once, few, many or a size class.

CDR3: CAWIGPNRGGNSPLHF
DNA: TGTGCCTGGATCGGGCCGAACAGGGGAGGTAATTCACCCCTCCACTTT
J: TRBJ1-6
size: -
D: TRBD1
V: TRBV30

CDR3: CASSTGTSTRGEQFF
DNA: TGTGCCAGCAGTACCGGGACTAGCACAAGGGGTGAGCAGTTCTTC
J: TRBJ2-1
size: -
D: TRBD2
V: TRBV28

CDR3: CASSPGNYRGQGEKLFF
DNA: TGTGCCAGCAGCCCCGGGAACTACAGGGGGCAAGGAGAAAAACTGTTTTTT
J: TRBJ1-4
size: -
D: TRBD1
V: TRBV3-1/TRBV3-2

CDR3: CASSLKGVNSPLHF
DNA: TGTGCCAGCAGCCTTAAGGGGGTAAATTCACCCCTCCACTTT
J: TRBJ1-6
size: -
D: -
V: TRBV7-3

CDR3: CAISGSGNTEAFF
DNA: TGTGCCATCAGTGGCTCAGGGAACACTGAAGCTTTCTTT
J: TRBJ1-1
size: -
D: -
V: TRBV10-3

CDR3: CASSQEAGGNTEAFF
DNA: TGTGCCAGCAGTCAGGAGGCTGGTGGGAACACTGAAGCTTTCTTT
J: TRBJ1-1
size: -
D: -
V: TRBV4-2

CDR3: CATSDPGQGWTGELFF
DNA: TGTGCCACCAGTGACCCTGGACAGGGGTGGACCGGGGAGCTGTTTTTT
J: TRBJ2-2
size: -
D: TRBD1
V: TRBV24-1

CDR3: CASSESATGYGYTF
DNA: TGCGCCAGCAGTGAGTCCGCGACAGGTTATGGCTACACCTTC
J: TRBJ1-2
size: -
D: -
V: TRBV10-1

CDR3: CATSDLQQGGREQFF
DNA: TGTGCCACCAGTGATTTGCAACAGGGGGGGCGCGAGCAGTTCTTC
J: TRBJ2-1
size: -
D: -
V: TRBV24-1

CDR3: CASTSIQRTGNTGELFF
DNA: TGTGCCAGCACCTCGATCCAAAGGACAGGGAACACCGGGGAGCTGTTTTTT
J: TRBJ2-2
size: -
D: TRBD1
V: TRBV5-6

CDR3: CAISENTGYGYTF
DNA: TGTGCCATCAGTGAAAACACAGGGTATGGCTACACCTTC
J: TRBJ1-2
size: -
D: -
V: TRBV10-3

CDR3: CASRSTGDTQYF
DNA: TGCGCCAGCAGATCCACGGGGGATACGCAGTATTTT
J: TRBJ2-3
size: once
D: -
V: TRBV5-1

CDR3: CASIKGRGYEQYF
DNA: TGTGCCAGCATTAAAGGCCGAGGCTACGAGCAGTACTTC
J: TRBJ2-7
size: -
D: -
V: TRBV28

CDR3: CASSLGTSGRTYEQYF
DNA: TGTGCCAGCAGCTTAGGGACTAGCGGGAGGACCTACGAGCAGTACTTC
J: TRBJ2-7
size: -
D: TRBD2
V: TRBV11-2